These T cell receptor beta chains were read from a single sample in a study of blood T cells in healthy people across ages. One entry per CDR3 protein results from TCRdb running MiXCR on the 5' RACE reads. The sample carries over a million distinct CDR3 sequences, under 45% recorded once. Sequenced: blood. The receptors derive from a woman aged 60-70 years in good health. The CDR3 runs from the conserved cysteine through the conserved F or W. D genes are given only for firm matches. Clone size is shown for a subset of rows, as once, few, many or a class of expanded clone.

>TRBJ2-1|NA|TRBV27|NA
CASSLSRGSYEQFF
TGTGCCAGCAGTTTATCTAGGGGGAGCTATGAGCAGTTCTTC
>TRBJ2-7|NA|TRBV5-1|TRBD1
CASRRQGIHEQYF
TGCGCCAGCAGGAGACAGGGGATCCACGAGCAGTACTTC
>TRBJ2-7|few|TRBV15|TRBD2
CATSRGLQGRVYEQYF
TGTGCCACCAGCAGAGGTCTCCAAGGGAGGGTCTACGAGCAGTACTTC
>TRBJ1-6|NA|TRBV6-5|TRBD1
CASRGLGQSNSPLHF
TGTGCCAGCAGGGGTTTGGGACAGAGTAATTCACCCCTCCACTTT
>TRBJ2-5|NA|TRBV27|TRBD1
CATSTGTGVQETQYF
TGTGCCACCAGCACCGGGACAGGGGTGCAAGAGACCCAGTACTTC
>TRBJ2-3|NA|TRBV11-2|NA
CASSEDGGGTDTQYF
TGTGCCAGCAGCGAAGACGGAGGGGGCACAGATACGCAGTATTTT
>TRBJ2-1|NA|TRBV7-8|TRBD2
CASSLALPSGRIDEQFF
TGTGCCAGCAGCTTAGCGCTTCCTAGCGGGAGGATCGATGAGCAGTTCTTC
>TRBJ2-3|NA|TRBV25-1|NA
CASSGHSPEDTQYF
TGTGCCAGCAGTGGTCATAGTCCGGAAGATACGCAGTATTTT
>TRBJ1-4|NA|TRBV12-3/TRBV12-4|NA
CASTPGSGKLFF
TGTGCCAGCACACCGGGTAGCGGAAAACTGTTTTTT
>TRBJ2-7|NA|TRBV7-6|TRBD1
CASGAGTGSFHEQYF
TGTGCCAGCGGAGCCGGGACAGGGTCTTTCCACGAGCAGTACTTC